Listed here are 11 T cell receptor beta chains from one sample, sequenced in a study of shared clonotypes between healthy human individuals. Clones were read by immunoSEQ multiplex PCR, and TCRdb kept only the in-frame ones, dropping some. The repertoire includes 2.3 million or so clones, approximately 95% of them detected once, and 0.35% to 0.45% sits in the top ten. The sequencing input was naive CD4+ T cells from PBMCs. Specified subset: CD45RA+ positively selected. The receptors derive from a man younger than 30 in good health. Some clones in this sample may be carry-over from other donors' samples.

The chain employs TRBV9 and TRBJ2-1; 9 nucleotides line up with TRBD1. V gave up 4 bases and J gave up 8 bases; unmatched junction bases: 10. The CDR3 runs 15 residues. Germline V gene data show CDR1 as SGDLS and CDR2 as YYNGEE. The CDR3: CASSLGQGRIDEQFF. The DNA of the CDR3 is TGTGCCAGCAGCCTGGGACAGGGAAGGATCGATGAGCAGTTCTTC.

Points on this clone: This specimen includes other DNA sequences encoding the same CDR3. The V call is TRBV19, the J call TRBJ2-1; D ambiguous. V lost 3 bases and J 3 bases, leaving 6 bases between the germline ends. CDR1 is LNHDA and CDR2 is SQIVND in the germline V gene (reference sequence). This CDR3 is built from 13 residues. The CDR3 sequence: CASSIGRYNEQFF. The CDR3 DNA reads TGTGCCAGTAGTATTGGACGCTACAATGAGCAGTTCTTC.

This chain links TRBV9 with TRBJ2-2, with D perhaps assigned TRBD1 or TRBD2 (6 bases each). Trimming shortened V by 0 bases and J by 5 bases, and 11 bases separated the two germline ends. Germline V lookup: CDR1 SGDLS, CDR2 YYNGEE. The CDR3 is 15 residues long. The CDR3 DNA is TGTGCCAGCAGCGTAGCTACAGGGAGGACCGGGGAGCTGTTTTTT. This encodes CASSVATGRTGELFF. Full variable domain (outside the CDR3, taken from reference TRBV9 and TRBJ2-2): DSGVTQTPKHLITATGQRVTLRCSPRSGDLSVYWYQQSLDQGLQFLIQYYNGEERAKGNILERFSAQQFPDLHSELNLSSLELGDSALYFCASSVATGRTGELFFGEGSRLTVL.

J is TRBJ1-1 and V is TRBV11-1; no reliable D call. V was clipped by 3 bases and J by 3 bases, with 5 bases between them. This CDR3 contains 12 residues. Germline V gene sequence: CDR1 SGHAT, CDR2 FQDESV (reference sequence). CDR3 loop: CASSFWDTEAFF. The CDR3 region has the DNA TGTGCCAGCAGCTTCTGGGACACTGAAGCTTTCTTT.

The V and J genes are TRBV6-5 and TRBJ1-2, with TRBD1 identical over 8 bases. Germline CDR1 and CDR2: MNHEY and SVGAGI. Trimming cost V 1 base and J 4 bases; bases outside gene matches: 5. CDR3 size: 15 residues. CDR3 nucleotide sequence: TGTGCCAGCAGTTACTACCCAACAGGGGGCTATGGCTACACCTTC. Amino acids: CASSYYPTGGYGYTF.

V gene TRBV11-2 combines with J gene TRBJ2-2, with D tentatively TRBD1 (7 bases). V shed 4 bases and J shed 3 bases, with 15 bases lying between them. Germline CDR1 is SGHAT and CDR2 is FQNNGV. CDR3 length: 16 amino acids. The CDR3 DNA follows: TGTGCCAGCAGCTGGAGGGACAGACTGTACACCGGGGAGCTGTTTTTT. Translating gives CASSWRDRLYTGELFF. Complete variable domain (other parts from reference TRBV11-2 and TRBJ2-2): EAGVAQSPRYKIIEKRQSVAFWCNPISGHATLYWYQQILGQGPKLLIQFQNNGVVDDSQLPKDRFSAERLKGVDSTLKIQPAKLEDSAVYLCASSWRDRLYTGELFFGEGSRLTVL.

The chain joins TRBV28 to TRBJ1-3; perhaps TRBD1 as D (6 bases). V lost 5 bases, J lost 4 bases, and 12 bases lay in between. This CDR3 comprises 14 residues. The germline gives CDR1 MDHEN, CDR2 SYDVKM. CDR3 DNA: TGTGCCAGCAGTAACAGGGTATCCGGAAACACCATATATTTT. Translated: CASSNRVSGNTIYF.

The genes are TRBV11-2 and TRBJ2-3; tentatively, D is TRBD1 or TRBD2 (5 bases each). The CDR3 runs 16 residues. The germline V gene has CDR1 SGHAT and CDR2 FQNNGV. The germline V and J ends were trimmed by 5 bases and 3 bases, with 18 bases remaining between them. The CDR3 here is CASSPRYGTGTDTQYF. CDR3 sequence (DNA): TGTGCCAGCAGCCCACGCTATGGGACGGGGACAGATACGCAGTATTTT. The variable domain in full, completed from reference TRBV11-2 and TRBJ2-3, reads EAGVAQSPRYKIIEKRQSVAFWCNPISGHATLYWYQQILGQGPKLLIQFQNNGVVDDSQLPKDRFSAERLKGVDSTLKIQPAKLEDSAVYLCASSPRYGTGTDTQYFGPGTRLTVL.

The CDR3, as DNA: TGTGCCAGCAGTCCGCCTAGCGGTCGGGAGGATACGCAGTATTTT. This codes for CASSPPSGREDTQYF. The chain uses TRBV6-6 and TRBJ2-3; 7 bases map to TRBD2. The J segment lost 6 bases and the V segment lost 5 bases, leaving 11 bases of the junction unmatched. The germline V gene has CDR1 MNHNY and CDR2 SVGAGI (reference sequence). CDR3 length: 15 residues.

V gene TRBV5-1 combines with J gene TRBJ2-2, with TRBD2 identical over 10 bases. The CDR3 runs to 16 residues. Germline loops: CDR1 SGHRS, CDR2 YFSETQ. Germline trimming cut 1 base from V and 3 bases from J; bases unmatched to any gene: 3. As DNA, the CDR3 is TGCGCCAGCAGCTTGTGGCTAGCGGGAGACACCGGGGAGCTGTTTTTT. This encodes CASSLWLAGDTGELFF.

DNA of the CDR3: TGCGCCAGCAGCTTGGGGACTATGGAAGGGGAGACCCAGTACTTC. It codes for CASSLGTMEGETQYF. The rearrangement links TRBV5-1 to TRBJ2-5; D may be TRBD2 (6 bases). V lost 0 bases, J lost 5 bases, and 14 bases lay in between. The CDR3 is 15 residues long. Per the germline V gene, CDR1 is SGHRS and CDR2 is YFSETQ.